The 10 T cell receptor beta chains in this list originate from one sample, sequenced in a study of cytomegalovirus exposure and HLA in healthy donors listed by TCRdb under 2017. The library was built by means of the immunoSEQ multiplex PCR assay. The multiplex PCR relied on a mix of 60 forward primers for TCR Vbeta segments and 13 reverse primers for TCR Jbeta segments. TCRdb provides this immuneACCESS table in a form limited to in-frame rearrangements. Some clones are lacking; in checked studies, under half of them reflect an unresolved V gene, and why the rest are absent is not known. The sample profile shows more than 100,000 clones; over 15% of them were found once. The ten largest account for under 2.5% of the sample. The sample consisted of PBMCs. The source is a woman between 18 and 29 years old in good health and CMV-seronegative.

A note on this clone: An end of the junction does not agree with germline; a read error may underlie this. This sequence joins TRBV7-8 and TRBJ1-5; D is perhaps TRBD1 (5 bases). The CDR3 length is 19 residues. Germline loops: CDR1 SGHVS, CDR2 FQNEAQ. CDR3 nucleotide sequence: TGTGCCAGCAGGTTAGACAGACTCCGAGGGAATTATAGCAATCAGCCCCAGCATTTT. Translated: CASRLDRLRGNYSNQPQHF. Full variable domain (missing parts from reference TRBV7-8 and TRBJ1-5): GAGVSQSPRYKVAKRGQDVALRCDPISGHVSLFWYQQALGQGPEFLTYFQNEAQLDKSGLPSDRFFAERPEGSVSTLKIQRTQQEDSAVYLCASRLDRLRGNYSNQPQHFGDGTRLSIL.

Ten or more counts support this clone. The CDR3 coding sequence is TGTGCCATCCTGAAGAAGGGACTAAACTACAATGAGCAGTTCTTC. It codes for CAILKKGLNYNEQFF. The chain uses TRBV2 and TRBJ2-1; 7 nucleotides agree with TRBD2. This CDR3 spans 15 amino acids. Germline trimming cut 10 bases from V and 3 bases from J; bases unmatched to any gene: 12. CDR1 is SNHLY and CDR2 is FYNNEI in the germline V gene.

This clone was counted between two and nine times. V is TRBV28 and J is TRBJ2-2, with a weak D call TRBD1 (5 bases). Germline loops: CDR1 MDHEN, CDR2 SYDVKM. This CDR3 contains 15 residues. V lost 2 bases and J lost 6, with 13 bases in between. CDR3 loop: CASSLSQGWAGELFF. CDR3 bases: TGTGCCAGCAGTTTAAGTCAGGGCTGGGCCGGGGAGCTGTTTTTT.

This clone was picked up a small number of times. This chain links TRBV4-3 with TRBJ2-3; 11 bases are shared with TRBD2. V gave up 0 bases and J gave up 5 bases; unmatched junction bases: 7. Germline CDR1 reads LGHNA; CDR2 reads YSLEER. The CDR3 sequence is 17 residues long. The CDR3 loop reads CASSQEFASGGLDTQYF. The DNA of the CDR3 is TGCGCCAGCAGCCAAGAGTTCGCTAGCGGGGGGCTAGATACGCAGTATTTT.

The CDR3 DNA reads TGTGCCTGGAGTGCGGCGGGAAGGTTCACCGGGGAGCTGTTTTTT. Translating it yields CAWSAAGRFTGELFF. V is TRBV30 and J is TRBJ2-2; TRBD2 might be the D (6 bases). The CDR3 loop spans 15 amino acids. CDR1 GTSNPN and CDR2 SVGIG come from the germline V gene (reference sequence). V dropped 1 base and J dropped 4 bases, with 13 bases sitting between them.

This clone has a handful of counts. This chain's CDR3 is CASSLGPGYPEGGVEQYF. The CDR3 nucleotides are TGTGCCAGCAGTTTAGGGCCCGGCTATCCTGAAGGGGGGGTCGAGCAGTACTTC. The genes are TRBV28 and TRBJ2-7; tentatively, D is TRBD2 (7 bases). CDR3 size: 18 residues. V shed 2 bases and J shed 6 bases, with 26 bases lying between them. Looked up from germline, CDR1 is MDHEN and CDR2 is SYDVKM.

The chain combines TRBV5-4 with TRBJ1-2; D remains ambiguous. Trimming took off 0 bases at V and 0 bases at J, with 9 bases between the two ends. The CDR3 extends over 15 amino acids. Germline CDR1 SGHNT, CDR2 YYREEE (reference sequence). Written as DNA, the CDR3 is TGTGCCAGCAGCTTGGCAGGCGGGCCTAACTATGGCTACACCTTC. It codes for CASSLAGGPNYGYTF.

The chain links TRBV13 to TRBJ2-7; D gene ambiguous. The CDR3 sequence is 15 residues long. CDR1 is PRHDT, CDR2 FYEKMQ, per germline (reference sequence). V lost 4 bases and J 0 bases, leaving 13 bases between the germline ends. Written as DNA, the CDR3 is TGTGCCAGCAGCTCCGCTCGAGGCGGCTCCTACGAGCAGTACTTC. It encodes CASSSARGGSYEQYF.

The rearrangement links TRBV7-9 to TRBJ2-1, with 7 bases that match TRBD2. The V gene end was trimmed by 3 bases and the J gene end by 5 bases; junction bases not matched to a gene: 10. Germline V CDR1 and CDR2: SEHNR, FQNEAQ (reference sequence). This CDR3 is 16 amino acids long. The CDR3 DNA is TGTGCCAGCAGCTTTCCGGGCGGGAGTCTCGACAATGAGCAGTTCTTC. It codes for CASSFPGGSLDNEQFF.

The rearrangement joins TRBV6-6 to TRBJ2-7, with D possibly matching TRBD2 (5 bases). This CDR3 is built from 15 residues. Germline lookup yields CDR1 MNHNY and CDR2 SVGAGI (reference sequence). The V end was cut by 5 bases, the J end by 0 bases, with 14 bases between. The CDR3 DNA reads TGTGCCAGCAGTCCCAGTCTCCGGGGCTCCTACGAGCAGTACTTC. Translated, it gives CASSPSLRGSYEQYF.